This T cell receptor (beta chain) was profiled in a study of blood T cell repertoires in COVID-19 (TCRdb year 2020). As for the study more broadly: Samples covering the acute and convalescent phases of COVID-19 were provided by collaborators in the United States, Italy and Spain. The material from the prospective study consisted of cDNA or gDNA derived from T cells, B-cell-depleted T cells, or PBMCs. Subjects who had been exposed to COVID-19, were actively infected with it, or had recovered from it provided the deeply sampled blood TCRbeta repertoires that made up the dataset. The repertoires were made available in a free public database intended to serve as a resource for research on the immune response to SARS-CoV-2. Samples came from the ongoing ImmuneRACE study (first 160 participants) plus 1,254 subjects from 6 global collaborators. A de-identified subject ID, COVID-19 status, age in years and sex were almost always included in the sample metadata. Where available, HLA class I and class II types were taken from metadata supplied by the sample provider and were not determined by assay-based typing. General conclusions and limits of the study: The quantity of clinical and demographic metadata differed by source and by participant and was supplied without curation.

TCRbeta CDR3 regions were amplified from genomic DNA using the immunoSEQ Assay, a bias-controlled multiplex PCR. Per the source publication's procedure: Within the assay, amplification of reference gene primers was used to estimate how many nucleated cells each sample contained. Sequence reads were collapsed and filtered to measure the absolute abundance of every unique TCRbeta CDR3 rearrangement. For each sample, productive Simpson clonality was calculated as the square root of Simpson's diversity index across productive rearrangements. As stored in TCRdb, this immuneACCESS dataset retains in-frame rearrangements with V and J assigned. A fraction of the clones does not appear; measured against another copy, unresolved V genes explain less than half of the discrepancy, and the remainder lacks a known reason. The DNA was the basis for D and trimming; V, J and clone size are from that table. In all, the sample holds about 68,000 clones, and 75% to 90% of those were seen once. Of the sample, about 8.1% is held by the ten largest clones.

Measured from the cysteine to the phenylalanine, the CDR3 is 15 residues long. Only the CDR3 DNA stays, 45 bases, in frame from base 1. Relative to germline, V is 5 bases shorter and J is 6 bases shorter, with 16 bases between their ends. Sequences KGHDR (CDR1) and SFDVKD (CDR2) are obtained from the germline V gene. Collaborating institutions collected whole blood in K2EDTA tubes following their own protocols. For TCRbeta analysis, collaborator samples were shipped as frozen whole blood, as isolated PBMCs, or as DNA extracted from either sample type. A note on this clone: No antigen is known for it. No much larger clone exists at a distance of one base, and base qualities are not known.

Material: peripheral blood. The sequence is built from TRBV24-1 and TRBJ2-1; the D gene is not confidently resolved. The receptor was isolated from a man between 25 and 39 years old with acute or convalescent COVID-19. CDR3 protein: CATSGPPMSSNEQFF. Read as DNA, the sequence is TGTGCCACCAGTGGCCCCCCGATGTCGAGCAATGAGCAGTTCTTC.